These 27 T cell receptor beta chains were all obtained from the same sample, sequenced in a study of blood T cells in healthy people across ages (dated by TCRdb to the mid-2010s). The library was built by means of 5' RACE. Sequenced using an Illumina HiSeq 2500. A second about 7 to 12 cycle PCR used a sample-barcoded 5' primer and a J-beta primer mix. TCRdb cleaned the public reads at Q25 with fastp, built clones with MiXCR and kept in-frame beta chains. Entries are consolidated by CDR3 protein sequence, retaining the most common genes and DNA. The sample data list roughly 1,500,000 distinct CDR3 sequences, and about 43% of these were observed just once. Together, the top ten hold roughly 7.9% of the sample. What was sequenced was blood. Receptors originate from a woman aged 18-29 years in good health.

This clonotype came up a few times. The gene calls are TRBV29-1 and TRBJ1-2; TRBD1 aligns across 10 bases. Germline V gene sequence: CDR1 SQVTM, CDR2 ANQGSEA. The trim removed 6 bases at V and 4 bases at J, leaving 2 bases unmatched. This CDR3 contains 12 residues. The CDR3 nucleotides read TGCAGCGTGTGGACAGGGGGCTATGGCTACACCTTC. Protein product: CSVWTGGYGYTF.

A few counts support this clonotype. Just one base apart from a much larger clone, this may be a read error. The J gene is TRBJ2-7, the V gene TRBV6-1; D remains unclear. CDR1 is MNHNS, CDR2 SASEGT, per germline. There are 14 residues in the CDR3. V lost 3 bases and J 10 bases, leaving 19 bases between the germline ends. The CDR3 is CASSDAPAAIDQYF. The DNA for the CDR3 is TGTGCCAGCAGTGACGCGCCGGCGGCAATAGACCAGTACTTC.

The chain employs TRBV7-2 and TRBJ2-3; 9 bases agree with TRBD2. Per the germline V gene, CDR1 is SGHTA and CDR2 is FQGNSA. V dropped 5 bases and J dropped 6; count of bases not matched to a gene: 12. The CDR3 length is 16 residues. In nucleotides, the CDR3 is TGTGCCAGCAGCCGGAGGAATAGCGGGAGCGGCGATACGCAGTATTTT. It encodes CASSRRNSGSGDTQYF.

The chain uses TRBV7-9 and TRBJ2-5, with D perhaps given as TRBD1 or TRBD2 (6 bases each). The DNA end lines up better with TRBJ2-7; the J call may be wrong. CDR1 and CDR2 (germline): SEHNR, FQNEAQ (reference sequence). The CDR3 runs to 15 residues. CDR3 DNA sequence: TGTGCCAGCAGCTTATTGGGGGGCCCTTCCTACGAGCAGTACTTC. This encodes CASSLLGGPSYEQYF.

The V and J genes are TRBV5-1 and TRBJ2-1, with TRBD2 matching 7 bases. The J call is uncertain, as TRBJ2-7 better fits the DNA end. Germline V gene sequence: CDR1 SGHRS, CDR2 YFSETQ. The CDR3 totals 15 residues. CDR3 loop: CASSPGTSDYNEQYF. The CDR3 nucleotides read TGCGCCAGCAGCCCCGGAACTAGCGACTACAATGAGCAGTACTTC.

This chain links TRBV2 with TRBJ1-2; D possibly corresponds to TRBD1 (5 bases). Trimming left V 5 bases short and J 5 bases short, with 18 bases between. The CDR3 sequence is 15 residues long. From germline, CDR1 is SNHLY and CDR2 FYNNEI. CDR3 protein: CASSLQGTSDYGYTF. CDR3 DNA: TGTGCCAGCAGTCTCCAGGGCACATCAGATTATGGCTACACCTTC.

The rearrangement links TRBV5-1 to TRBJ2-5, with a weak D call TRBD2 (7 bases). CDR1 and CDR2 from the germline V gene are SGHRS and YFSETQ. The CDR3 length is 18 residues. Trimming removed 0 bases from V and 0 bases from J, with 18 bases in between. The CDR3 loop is CASSLGLRGQGYQETQYF. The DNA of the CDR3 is TGCGCCAGCAGCTTGGGATTGCGGGGGCAAGGGTACCAAGAGACCCAGTACTTC.

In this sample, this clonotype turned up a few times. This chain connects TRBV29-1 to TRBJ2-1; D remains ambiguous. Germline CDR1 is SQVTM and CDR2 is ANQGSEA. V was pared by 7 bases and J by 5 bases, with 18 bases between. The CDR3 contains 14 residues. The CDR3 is CSAFTAPGNNEQFF. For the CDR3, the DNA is TGCAGCGCCTTTACCGCCCCTGGGAACAATGAGCAGTTCTTC.

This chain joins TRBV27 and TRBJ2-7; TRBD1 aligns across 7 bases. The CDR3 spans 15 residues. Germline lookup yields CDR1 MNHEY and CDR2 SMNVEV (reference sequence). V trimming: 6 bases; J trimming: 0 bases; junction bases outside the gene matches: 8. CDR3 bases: TGTGCCAGCAGAAGTGGGCAGGGGGTCTCCTACGAGCAGTACTTC. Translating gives CASRSGQGVSYEQYF.

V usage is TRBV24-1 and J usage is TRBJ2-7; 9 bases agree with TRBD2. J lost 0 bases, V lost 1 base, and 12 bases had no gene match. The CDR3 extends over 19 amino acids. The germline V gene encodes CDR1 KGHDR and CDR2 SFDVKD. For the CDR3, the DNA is TGTGCCACCAGTGATTTCGTTCCTAGCGGGGCGACGTTCTCCTACGAGCAGTACTTC. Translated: CATSDFVPSGATFSYEQYF.

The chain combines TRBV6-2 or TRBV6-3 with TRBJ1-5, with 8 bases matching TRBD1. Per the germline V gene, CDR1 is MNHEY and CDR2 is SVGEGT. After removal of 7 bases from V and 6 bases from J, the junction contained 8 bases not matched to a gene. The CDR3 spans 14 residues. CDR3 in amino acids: CASTDRGGPQPQHF. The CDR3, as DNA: TGTGCCAGCACTGACAGGGGAGGCCCTCAGCCCCAGCATTTT.

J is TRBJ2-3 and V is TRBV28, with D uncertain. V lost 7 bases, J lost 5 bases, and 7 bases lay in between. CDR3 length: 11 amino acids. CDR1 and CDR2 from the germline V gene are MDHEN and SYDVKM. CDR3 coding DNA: TGTGCCAGCACCTACCGAGATACGCAGTATTTT. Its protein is CASTYRDTQYF.

CDR3 sequence (DNA): TGTGCCAGCAGCGCCCTTCCTAGCGGGATGGGCGAGCAGTACTTC. As protein: CASSALPSGMGEQYF. The chain links TRBV6-2 or TRBV6-3 to TRBJ2-5; 9 bases line up with TRBD2. The better agreement between TRBJ2-7 and the DNA end casts doubt on the J call. The CDR3 has 15 amino acids. In germline, CDR1 is MNHEY, CDR2 SVGEGT.

The CDR3 reads CASSYSVPDRSYGYTF. CDR3 sequence (DNA): TGTGCCAGCAGTTACTCCGTTCCAGACAGAAGCTATGGCTACACCTTC. The rearrangement links TRBV6-5 to TRBJ1-2, with a tentative D call TRBD1 (5 bases). Deletions cut 0 bases from V and 4 bases from J, with 15 bases between. This CDR3 has 16 amino acids. Germline CDR1 and CDR2: MNHEY and SVGAGI.

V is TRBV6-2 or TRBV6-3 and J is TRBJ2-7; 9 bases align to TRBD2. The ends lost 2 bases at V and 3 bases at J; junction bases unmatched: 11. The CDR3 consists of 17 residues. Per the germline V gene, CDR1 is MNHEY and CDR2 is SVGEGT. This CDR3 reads CASSYRGGRAPIYEQYF. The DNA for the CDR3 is TGTGCCAGCAGTTACCGAGGCGGGAGGGCCCCCATCTACGAGCAGTACTTC.

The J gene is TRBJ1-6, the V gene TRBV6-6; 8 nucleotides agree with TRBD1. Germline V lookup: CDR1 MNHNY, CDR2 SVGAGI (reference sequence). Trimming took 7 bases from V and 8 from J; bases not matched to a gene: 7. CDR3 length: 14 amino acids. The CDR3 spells CASTRTGFDSPLHF. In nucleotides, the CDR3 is TGTGCCAGCACTCGGACAGGGTTTGATTCACCCCTCCACTTT.

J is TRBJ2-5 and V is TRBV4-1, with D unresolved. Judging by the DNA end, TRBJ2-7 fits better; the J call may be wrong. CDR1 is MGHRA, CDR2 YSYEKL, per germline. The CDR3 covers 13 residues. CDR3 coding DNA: TGCGCCAGCAGCCAAGCGGACCTTTACGAGCAGTACTTC. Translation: CASSQADLYEQYF.

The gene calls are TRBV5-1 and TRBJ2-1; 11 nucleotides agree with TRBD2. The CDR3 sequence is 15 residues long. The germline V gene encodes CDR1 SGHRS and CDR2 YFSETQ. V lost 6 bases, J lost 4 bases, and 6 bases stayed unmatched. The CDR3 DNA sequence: TGCGCCAGCAACCTGGGACTAGCGGTGTACAATGAGCAGTTCTTC. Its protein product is CASNLGLAVYNEQFF. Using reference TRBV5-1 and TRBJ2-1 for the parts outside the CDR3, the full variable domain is KAGVTQTPRYLIKTRGQQVTLSCSPISGHRSVSWYQQTPGQGLQFLFEYFSETQRNKGNFPGRFSGRQFSNSRSEMNVSTLELGDSALYLCASNLGLAVYNEQFFGPGTRLTVL.

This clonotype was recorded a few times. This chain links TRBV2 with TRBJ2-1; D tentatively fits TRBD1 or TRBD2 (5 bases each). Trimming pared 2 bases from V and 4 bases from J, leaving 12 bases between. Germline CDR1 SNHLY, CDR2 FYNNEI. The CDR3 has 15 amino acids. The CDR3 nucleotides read TGTGCCAGCAGTGAATCTCGGGACCCTTACAATGAGCAGTTCTTC. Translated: CASSESRDPYNEQFF.

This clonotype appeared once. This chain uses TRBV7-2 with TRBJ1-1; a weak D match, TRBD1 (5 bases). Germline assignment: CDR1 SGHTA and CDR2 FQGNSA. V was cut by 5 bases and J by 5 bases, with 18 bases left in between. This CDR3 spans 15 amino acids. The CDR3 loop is CASSAGGGGKTEAFF. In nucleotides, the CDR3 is TGTGCCAGCAGCGCCGGTGGGGGGGGGAAGACTGAAGCTTTCTTT.

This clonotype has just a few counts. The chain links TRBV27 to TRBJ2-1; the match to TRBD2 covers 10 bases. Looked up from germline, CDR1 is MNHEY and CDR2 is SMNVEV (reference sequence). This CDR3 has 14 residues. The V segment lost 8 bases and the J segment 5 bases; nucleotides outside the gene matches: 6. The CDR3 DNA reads TGTGCCAGCGTCTGGACTAGCGGAAACAATGAGCAGTTCTTC. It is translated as CASVWTSGNNEQFF.

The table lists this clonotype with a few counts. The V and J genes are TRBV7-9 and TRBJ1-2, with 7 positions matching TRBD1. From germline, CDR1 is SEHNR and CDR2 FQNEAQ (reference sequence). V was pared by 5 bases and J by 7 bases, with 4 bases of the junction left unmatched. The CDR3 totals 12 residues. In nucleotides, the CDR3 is TGTGCCAGCAGCACAGACAGGGTTGGCTACACCTTC. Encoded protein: CASSTDRVGYTF. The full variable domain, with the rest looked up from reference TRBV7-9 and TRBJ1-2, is DTGVSQNPRHKITKRGQNVTFRCDPISEHNRLYWYRQTLGQGPEFLTYFQNEAQLEKSRLLSDRFSAERPKGSFSTLEIQRTEQGDSAMYLCASSTDRVGYTFGSGTRLTVV.

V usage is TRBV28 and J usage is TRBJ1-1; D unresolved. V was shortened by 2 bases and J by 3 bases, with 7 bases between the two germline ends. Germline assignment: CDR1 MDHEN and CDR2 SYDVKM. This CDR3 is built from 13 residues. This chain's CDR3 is CASSLQRDTEAFF. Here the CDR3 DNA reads TGTGCCAGCAGTTTACAGAGGGACACTGAAGCTTTCTTT.

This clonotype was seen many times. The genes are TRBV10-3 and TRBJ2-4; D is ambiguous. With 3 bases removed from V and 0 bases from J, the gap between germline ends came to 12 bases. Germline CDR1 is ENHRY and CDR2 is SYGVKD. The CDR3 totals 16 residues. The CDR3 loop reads CAISDPPVGAKNIQYF. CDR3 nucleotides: TGTGCCATCAGTGACCCCCCGGTCGGAGCCAAAAACATTCAGTACTTC.

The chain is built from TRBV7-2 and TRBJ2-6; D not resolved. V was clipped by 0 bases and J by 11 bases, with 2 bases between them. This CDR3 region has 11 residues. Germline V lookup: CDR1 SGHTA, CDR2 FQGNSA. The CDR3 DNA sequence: TGTGCCAGCAGCTTAGCCGACGTCCTGACTTTC. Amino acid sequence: CASSLADVLTF.

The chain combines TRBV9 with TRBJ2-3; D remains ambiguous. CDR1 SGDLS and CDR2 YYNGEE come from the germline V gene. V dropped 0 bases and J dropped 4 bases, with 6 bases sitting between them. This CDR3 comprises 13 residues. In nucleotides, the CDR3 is TGTGCCAGCAGCGTAGAGTTCTCAGATACGCAGTATTTT. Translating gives CASSVEFSDTQYF.

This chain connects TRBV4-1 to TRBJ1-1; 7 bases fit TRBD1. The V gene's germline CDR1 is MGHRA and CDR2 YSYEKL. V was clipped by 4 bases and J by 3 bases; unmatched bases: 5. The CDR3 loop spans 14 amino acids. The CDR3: CASSPTGVDTEAFF. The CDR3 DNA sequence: TGCGCCAGCAGCCCAACAGGGGTGGACACTGAAGCTTTCTTT.